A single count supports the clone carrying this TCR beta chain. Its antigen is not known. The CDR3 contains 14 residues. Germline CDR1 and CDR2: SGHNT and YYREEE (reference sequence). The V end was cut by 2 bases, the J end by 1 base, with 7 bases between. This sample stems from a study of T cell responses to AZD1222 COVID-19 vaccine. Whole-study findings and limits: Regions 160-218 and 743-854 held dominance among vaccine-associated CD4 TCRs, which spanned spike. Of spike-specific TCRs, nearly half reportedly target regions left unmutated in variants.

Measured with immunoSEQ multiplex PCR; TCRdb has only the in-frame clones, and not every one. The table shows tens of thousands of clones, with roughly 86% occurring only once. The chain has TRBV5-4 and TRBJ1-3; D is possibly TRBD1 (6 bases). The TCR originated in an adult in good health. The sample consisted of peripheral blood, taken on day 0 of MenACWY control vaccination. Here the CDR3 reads CASSLQGSGNTIYF. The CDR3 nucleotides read TGTGCCAGCAGCTTACAGGGTTCTGGAAACACCATATATTTT.